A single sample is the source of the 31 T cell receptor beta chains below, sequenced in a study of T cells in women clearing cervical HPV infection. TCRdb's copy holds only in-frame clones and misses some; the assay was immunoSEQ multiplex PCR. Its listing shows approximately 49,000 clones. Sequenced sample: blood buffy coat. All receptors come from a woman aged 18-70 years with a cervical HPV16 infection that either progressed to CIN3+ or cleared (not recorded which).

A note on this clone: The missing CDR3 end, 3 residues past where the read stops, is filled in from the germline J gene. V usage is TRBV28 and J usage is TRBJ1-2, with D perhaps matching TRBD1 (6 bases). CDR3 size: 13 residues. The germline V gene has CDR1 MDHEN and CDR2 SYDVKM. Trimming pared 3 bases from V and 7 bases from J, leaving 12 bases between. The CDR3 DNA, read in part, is TGTGCCAGCAGTTTTTTGGGGGCGGGTGGC. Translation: CASSFLGAGG. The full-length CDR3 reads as CASSFLGAGGYTF.

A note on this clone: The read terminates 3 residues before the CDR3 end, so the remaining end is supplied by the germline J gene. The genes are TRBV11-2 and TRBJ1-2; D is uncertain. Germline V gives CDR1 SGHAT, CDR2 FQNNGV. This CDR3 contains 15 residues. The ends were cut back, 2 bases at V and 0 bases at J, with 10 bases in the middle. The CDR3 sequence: CASSLTGKANYGYTF. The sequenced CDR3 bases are TGTGCCAGCAGCTTAACGGGTAAAGCTAACTATGGC.

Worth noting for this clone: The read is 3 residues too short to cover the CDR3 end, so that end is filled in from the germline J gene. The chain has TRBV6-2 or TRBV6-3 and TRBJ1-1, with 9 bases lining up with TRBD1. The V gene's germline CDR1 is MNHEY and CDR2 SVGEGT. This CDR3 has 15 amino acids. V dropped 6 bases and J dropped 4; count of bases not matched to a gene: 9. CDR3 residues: CASRKTGTGSTEAFF. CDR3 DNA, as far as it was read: TGTGCCAGCAGAAAAACCGGGACAGGGTCCACTGAA.

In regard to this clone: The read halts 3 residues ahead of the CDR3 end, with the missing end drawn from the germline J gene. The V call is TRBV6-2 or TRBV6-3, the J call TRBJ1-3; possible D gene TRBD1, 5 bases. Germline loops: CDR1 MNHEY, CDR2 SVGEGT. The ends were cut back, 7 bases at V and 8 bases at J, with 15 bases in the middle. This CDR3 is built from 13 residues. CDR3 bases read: TGTGCCAGCAAGGGGTCAGGAGAGGACACC. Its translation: CASKGSGEDT. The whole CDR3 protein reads CASKGSGEDTIYF.

CDR3 protein: CASSLRTGQDSPLHF. Partial CDR3 DNA: TGCGCCAGCAGCTTACGGACGGGACAGGATTCACCC. The V call is TRBV5-1, the J call TRBJ1-6; 8 nucleotides match TRBD1. The read is 3 residues too short to cover the CDR3 end, so that end is filled in from the germline J gene. The CDR3 is 15 residues long. Germline values: CDR1 SGHRS, CDR2 YFSETQ. Germline trimming cut 2 bases from V and 8 bases from J; bases unmatched to any gene: 6.

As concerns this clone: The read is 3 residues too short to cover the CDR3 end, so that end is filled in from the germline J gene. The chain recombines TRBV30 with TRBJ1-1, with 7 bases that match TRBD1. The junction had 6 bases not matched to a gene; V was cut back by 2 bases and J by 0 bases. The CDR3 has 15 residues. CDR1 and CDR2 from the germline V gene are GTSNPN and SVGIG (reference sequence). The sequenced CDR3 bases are TGTGCCTGGAGTCCACCGGGACAGATGAACACTGAA. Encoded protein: CAWSPPGQMNTE. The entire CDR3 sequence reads CAWSPPGQMNTEAFF.

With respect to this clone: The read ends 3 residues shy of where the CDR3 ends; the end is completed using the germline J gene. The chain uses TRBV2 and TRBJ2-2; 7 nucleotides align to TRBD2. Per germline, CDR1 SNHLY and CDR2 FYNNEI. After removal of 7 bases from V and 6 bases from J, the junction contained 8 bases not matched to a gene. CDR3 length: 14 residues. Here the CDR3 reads CASTEREAAGELFF. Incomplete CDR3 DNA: TGTGCCAGCACGGAGCGGGAAGCGGCCGGGGAG.

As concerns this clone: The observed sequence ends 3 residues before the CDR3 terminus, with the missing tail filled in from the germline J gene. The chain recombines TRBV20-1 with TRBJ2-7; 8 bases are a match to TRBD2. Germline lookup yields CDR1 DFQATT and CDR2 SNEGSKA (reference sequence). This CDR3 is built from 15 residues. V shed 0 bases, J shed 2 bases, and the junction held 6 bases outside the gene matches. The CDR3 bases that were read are TGCAGTGCTAGAGAGTACGGGGGGGTCCCCTACGAG. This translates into CSAREYGGVPYE. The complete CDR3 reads CSAREYGGVPYEQYF.

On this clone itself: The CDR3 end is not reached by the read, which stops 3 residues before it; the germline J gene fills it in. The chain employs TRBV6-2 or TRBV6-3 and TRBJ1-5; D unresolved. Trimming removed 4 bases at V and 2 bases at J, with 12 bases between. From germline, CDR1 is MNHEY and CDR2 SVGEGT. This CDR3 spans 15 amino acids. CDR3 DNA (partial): TGTGCCAGCAGTTCGGACTCGGGTCGCAATCAGCCC. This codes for CASSSDSGRNQP. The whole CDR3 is CASSSDSGRNQPQHF.

The DNA read from the CDR3 is TGTGCCAGCAGCCCGGGTGGTTTCGACCTAACTGAA. Encoded protein: CASSPGGFDLTE. The full CDR3 reads CASSPGGFDLTEAFF. The chain joins TRBV7-9 to TRBJ1-1; D uncertain. The read ends 3 residues before the CDR3 terminus; that terminus is restored from the germline J gene. The CDR3 loop spans 15 amino acids. Per germline, CDR1 SEHNR and CDR2 FQNEAQ (reference sequence). Trimming took off 5 bases at V and 5 bases at J, with 18 bases between the two ends.

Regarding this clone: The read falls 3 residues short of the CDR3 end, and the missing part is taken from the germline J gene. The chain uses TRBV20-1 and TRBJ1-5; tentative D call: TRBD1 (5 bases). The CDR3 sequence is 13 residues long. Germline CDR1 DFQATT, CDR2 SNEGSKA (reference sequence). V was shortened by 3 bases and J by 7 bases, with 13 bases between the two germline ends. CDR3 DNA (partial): TGCAGTGCTAGGGGGCGAAGTGGACAGCCC. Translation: CSARGRSGQP. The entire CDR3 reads CSARGRSGQPQHF.

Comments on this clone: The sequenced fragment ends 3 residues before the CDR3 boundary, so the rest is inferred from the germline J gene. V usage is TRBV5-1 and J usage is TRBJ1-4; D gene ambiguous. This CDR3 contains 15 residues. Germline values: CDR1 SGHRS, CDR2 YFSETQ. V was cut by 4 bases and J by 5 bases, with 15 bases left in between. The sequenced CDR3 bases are TGCGCCAGCAGCCCCCAGGTCGGGGTCAATGAAAAA. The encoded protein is CASSPQVGVNEK. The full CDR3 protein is CASSPQVGVNEKLFF.

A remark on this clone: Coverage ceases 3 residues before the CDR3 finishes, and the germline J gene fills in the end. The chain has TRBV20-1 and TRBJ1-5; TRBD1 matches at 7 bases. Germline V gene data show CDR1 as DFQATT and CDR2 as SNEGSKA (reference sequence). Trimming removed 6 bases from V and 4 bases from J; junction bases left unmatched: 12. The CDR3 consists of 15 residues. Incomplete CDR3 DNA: TGCAGTGCCCACGGGGGACAGATTTTAAATCAGCCC. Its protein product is CSAHGGQILNQP. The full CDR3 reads CSAHGGQILNQPQHF.

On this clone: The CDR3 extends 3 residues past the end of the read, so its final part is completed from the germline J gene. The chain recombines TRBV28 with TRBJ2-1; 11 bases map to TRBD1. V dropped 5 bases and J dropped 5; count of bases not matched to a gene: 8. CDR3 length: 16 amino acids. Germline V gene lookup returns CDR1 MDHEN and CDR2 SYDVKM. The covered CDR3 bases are TGTGCCAGCAGTGGACTGGGACAGGGGGATCACAATGAG. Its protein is CASSGLGQGDHNE. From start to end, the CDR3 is CASSGLGQGDHNEQFF.

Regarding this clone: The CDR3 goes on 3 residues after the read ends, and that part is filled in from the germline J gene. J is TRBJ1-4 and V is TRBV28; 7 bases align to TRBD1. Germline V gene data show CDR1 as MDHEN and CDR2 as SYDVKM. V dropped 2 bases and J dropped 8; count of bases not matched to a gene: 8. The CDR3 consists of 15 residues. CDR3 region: CASSLQQGSGEKLFF. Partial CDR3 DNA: TGTGCCAGCAGTTTACAACAGGGGTCTGGGGAAAAA.

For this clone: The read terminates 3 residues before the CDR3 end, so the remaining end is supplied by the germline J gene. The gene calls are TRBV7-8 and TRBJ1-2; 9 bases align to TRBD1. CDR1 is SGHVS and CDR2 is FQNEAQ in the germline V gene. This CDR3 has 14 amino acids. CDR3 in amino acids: CASSLGDRAVGYTF. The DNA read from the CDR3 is TGTGCCAGCAGCTTAGGGGACAGGGCGGTAGGC.

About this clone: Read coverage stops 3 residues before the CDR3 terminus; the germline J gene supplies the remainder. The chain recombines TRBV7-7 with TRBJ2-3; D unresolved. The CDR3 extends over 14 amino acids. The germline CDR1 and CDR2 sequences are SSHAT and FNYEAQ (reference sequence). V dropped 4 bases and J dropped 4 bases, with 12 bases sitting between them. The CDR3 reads CASSSSYTSDTQYF. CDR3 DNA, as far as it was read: TGTGCCAGCAGCTCAAGCTATACCTCAGATACG. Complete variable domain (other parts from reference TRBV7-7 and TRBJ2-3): GAGVSQSPRYKVTKRGQDVTLRCDPISSHATLYWYQQALGQGPEFLTYFNYEAQPDKSGLPSDRFSAERPEGSISTLTIQRTEQRDSAMYRCASSSSYTSDTQYFGPGTRLTVL.

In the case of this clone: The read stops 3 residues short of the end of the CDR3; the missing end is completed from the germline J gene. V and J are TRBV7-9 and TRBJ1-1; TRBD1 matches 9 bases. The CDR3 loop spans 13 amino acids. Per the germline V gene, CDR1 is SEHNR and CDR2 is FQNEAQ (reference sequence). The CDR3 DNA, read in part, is TGTGCCAGCAGCTTTCGTACAGGGGGCGAA. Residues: CASSFRTGGE. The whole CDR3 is CASSFRTGGEAFF. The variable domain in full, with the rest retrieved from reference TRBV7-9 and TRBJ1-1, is DTGVSQNPRHKITKRGQNVTFRCDPISEHNRLYWYRQTLGQGPEFLTYFQNEAQLEKSRLLSDRFSAERPKGSFSTLEIQRTEQGDSAMYLCASSFRTGGEAFFGQGTRLTVV.

CDR3 amino acids: CASSQVAGVVDTQYF. The DNA read from the CDR3 is TGTGCCAGCAGCCAAGTAGCGGGAGTGGTAGATACG. V and J are TRBV4-2 and TRBJ2-3; 9 bases are a match to TRBD2. The sequence runs out 3 residues before the end of the CDR3; the remainder is reconstructed from the germline J gene. The junction had 4 bases not matched to a gene; V was cut back by 1 base and J by 5 bases. This CDR3 is 15 amino acids long. The germline gives CDR1 LGHNA, CDR2 YNFKEQ.

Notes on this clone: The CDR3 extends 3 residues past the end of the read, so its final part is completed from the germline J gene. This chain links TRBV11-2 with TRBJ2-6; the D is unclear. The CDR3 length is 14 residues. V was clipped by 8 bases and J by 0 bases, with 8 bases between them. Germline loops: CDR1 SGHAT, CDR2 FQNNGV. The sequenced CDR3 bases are TGTGCCAGCGGCGGTTTCTCTGGGGCCAACGTC. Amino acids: CASGGFSGANV. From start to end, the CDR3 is CASGGFSGANVLTF.

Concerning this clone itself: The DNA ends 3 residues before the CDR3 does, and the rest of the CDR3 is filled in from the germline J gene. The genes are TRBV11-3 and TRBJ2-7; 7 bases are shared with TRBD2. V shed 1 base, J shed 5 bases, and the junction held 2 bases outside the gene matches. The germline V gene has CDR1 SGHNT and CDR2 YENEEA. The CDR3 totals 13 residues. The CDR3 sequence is CASSLAGTNEQYF. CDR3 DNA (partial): TGTGCCAGCAGCTTAGCGGGGACTAACGAG.

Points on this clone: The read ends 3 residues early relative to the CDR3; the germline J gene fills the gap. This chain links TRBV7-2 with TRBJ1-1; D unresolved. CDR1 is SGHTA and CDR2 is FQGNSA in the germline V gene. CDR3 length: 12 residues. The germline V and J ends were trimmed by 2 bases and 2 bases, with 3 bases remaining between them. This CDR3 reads CASSLSNTEAFF. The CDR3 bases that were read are TGTGCCAGCAGCTTATCAAACACTGAA.

The CDR3 loop reads CSAKPGTSGMKTQYF. The CDR3 bases that were read are TGCAGTGCTAAACCCGGGACTAGCGGGATGAAGACC. The J gene is TRBJ2-5, the V gene TRBV20-1; 13 nucleotides align to TRBD2. The read stops 3 residues short of the end of the CDR3; the missing end is completed from the germline J gene. V lost 4 bases, J lost 6 bases, and 8 bases stayed unmatched. The CDR3 extends over 15 amino acids. Germline CDR1 is DFQATT and CDR2 is SNEGSKA (reference sequence).

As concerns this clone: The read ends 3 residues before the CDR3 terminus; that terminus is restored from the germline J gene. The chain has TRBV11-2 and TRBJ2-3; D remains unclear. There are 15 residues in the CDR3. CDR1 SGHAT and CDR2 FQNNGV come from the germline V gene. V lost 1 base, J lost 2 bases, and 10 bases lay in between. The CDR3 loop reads CASSLGVRDTDTQYF. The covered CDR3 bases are TGTGCCAGCAGCTTAGGTGTCAGAGACACAGATACG.

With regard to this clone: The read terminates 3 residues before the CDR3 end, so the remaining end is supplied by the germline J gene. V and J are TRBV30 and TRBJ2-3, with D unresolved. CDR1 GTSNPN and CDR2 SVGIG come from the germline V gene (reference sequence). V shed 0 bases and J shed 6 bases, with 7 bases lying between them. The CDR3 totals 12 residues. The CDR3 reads CAWSVISDTQYF. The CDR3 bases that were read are TGTGCCTGGAGTGTAATATCCGATACG.

The CDR3 bases that were read are TGTGCCAGCGGGACAGGGGGCCCAGATACG. The encoded protein is CASGTGGPDT. The complete CDR3 protein is CASGTGGPDTQYF. The genes are TRBV6-4 and TRBJ2-3, with 12 bases identical to TRBD1. The read gets to within 3 residues of the CDR3 end, and the germline J gene fills in the rest. The germline CDR1 and CDR2 sequences are MRHNA and SNTAGT. The junction had 1 base not matched to a gene; V was cut back by 8 bases and J by 4 bases. The CDR3 has 13 amino acids.

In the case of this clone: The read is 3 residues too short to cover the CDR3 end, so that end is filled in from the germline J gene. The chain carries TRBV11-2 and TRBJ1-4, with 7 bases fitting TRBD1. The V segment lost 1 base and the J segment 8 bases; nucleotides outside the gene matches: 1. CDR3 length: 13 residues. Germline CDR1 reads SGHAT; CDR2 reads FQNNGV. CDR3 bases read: TGTGCCAGCAGCTTAGCGGGACAGGAAAAA. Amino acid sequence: CASSLAGQEK. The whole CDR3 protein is CASSLAGQEKLFF.

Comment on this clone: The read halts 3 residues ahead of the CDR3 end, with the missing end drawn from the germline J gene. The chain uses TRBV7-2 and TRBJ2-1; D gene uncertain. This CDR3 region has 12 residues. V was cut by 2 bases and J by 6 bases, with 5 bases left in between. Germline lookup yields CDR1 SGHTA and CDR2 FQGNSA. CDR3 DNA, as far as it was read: TGTGCCAGCAGCTTATCAGGCAATGAG. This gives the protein CASSLSGNE. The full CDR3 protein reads CASSLSGNEQFF.

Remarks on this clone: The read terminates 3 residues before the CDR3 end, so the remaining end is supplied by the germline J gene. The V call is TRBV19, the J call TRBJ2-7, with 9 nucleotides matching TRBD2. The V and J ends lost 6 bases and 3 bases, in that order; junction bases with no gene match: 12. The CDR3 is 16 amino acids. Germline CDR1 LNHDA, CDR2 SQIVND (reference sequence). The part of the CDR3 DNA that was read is TGTGCCAGTAGAAGGGGGGCTAGCGGGACGAACTACGAG. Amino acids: CASRRGASGTNYE. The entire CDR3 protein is CASRRGASGTNYEQYF.

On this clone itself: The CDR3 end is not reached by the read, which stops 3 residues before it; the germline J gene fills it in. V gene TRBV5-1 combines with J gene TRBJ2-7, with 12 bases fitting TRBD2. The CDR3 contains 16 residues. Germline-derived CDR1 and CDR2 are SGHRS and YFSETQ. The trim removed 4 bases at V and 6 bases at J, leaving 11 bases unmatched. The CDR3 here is CASSPSPSGRALEQYF. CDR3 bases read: TGCGCCAGCAGCCCGTCGCCTAGCGGGAGGGCCCTCGAG.

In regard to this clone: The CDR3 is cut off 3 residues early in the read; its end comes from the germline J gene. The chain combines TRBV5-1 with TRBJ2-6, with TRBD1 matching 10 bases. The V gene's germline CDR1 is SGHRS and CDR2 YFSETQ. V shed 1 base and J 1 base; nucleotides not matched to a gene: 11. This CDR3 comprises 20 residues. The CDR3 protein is CASSLRVGTGDLSGANVLTF. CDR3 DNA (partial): TGCGCCAGCAGCTTGAGGGTAGGGACAGGGGACCTATCTGGGGCCAACGTC. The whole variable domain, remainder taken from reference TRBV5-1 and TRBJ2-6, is KAGVTQTPRYLIKTRGQQVTLSCSPISGHRSVSWYQQTPGQGLQFLFEYFSETQRNKGNFPGRFSGRQFSNSRSEMNVSTLELGDSALYLCASSLRVGTGDLSGANVLTFGAGSRLTVL.